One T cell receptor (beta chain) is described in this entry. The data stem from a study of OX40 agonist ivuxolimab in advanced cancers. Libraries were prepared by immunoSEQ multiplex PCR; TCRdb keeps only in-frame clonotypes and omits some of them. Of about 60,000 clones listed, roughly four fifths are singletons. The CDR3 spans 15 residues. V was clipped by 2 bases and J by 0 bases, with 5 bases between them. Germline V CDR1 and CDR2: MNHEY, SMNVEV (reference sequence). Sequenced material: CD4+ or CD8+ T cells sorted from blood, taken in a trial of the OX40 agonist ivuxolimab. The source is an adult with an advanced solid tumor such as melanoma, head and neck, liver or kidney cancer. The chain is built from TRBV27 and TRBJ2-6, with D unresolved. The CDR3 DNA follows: TGTGCCAGCAGTTTACGGCCCTCTGGGGCCAACGTCCTGACTTTC. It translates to CASSLRPSGANVLTF.